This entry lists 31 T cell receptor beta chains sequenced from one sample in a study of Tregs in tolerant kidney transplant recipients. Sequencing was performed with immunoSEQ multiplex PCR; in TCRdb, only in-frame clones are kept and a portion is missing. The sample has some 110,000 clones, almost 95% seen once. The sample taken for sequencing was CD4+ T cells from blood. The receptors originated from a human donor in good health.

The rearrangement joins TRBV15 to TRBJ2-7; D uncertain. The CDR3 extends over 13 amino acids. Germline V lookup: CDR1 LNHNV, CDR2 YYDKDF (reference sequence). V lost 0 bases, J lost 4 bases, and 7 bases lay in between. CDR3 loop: CATSRDIGYEQYF. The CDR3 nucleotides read TGTGCCACCAGCAGAGATATCGGGTACGAGCAGTACTTC.

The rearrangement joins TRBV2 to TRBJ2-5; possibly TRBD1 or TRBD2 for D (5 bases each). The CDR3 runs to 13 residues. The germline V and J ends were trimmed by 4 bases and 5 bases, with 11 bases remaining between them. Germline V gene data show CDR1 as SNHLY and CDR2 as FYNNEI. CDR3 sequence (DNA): TGTGCCAGCAGTGGATCCTGGGGGGAGACCCAGTACTTC. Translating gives CASSGSWGETQYF.

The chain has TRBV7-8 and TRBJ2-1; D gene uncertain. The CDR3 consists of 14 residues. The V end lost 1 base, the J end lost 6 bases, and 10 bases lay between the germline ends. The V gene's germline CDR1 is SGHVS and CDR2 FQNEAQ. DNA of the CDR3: TGTGCCAGCAGCTTAGGACTCCAGCGCAATGAGCAGTTCTTC. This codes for CASSLGLQRNEQFF. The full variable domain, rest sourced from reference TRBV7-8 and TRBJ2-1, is GAGVSQSPRYKVAKRGQDVALRCDPISGHVSLFWYQQALGQGPEFLTYFQNEAQLDKSGLPSDRFFAERPEGSVSTLKIQRTQQEDSAVYLCASSLGLQRNEQFFGPGTRLTVL.

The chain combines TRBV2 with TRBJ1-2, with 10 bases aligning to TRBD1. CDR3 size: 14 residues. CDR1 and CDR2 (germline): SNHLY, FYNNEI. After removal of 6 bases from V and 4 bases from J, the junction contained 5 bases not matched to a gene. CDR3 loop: CASSRQGASYGYTF. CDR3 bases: TGTGCCAGCAGCAGACAGGGGGCTAGCTATGGCTACACCTTC.

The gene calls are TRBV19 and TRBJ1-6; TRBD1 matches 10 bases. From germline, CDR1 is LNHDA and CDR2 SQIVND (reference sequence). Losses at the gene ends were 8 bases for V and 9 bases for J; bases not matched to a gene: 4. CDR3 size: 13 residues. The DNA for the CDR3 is TGTGCCAGTGCAGGACAGGGGGTTTCACCCCTCCACTTT. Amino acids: CASAGQGVSPLHF.

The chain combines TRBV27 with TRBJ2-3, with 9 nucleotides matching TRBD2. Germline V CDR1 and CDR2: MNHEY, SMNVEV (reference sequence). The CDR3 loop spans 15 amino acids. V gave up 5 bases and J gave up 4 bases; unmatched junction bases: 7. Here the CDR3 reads CASSKLAGGADTQYF. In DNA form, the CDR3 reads TGTGCCAGCAGTAAGCTGGCGGGAGGGGCAGATACGCAGTATTTT.

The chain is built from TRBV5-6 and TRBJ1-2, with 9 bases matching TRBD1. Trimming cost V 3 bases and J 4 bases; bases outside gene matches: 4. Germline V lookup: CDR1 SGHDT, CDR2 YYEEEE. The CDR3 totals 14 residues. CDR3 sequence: CASSSDRGFYGYTF. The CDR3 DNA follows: TGTGCCAGCAGCTCGGACAGGGGATTCTATGGCTACACCTTC.

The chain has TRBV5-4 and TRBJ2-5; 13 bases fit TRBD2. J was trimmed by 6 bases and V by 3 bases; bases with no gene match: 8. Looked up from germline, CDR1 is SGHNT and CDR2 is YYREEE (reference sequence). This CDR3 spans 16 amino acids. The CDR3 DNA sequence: TGTGCCAGCAGCTCGGGGACTAGCGGGACCGGGAAGACCCAGTACTTC. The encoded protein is CASSSGTSGTGKTQYF.

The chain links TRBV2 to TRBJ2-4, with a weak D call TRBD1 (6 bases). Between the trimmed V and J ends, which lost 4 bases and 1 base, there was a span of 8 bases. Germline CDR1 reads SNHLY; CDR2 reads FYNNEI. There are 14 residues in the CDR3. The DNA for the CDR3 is TGTGCCAGCAGTGTGCAGGGGGCCAAAAACATTCAGTACTTC. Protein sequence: CASSVQGAKNIQYF.

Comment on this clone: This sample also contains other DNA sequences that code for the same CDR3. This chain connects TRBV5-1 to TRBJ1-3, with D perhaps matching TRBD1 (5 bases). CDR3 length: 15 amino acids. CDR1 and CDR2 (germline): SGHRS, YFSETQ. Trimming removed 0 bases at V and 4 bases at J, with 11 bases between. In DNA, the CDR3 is TGCGCCAGCAGCTTGGATCCAGGGTCGGGAAACACCATATATTTT. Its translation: CASSLDPGSGNTIYF.

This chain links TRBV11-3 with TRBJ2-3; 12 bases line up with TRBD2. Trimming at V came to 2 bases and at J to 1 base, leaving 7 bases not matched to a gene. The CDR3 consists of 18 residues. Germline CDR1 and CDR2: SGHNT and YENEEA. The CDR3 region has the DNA TGTGCCAGCAGCTTATCTCGCCTAGCGGGAGGGCGCACAGATACGCAGTATTTT. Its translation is CASSLSRLAGGRTDTQYF.

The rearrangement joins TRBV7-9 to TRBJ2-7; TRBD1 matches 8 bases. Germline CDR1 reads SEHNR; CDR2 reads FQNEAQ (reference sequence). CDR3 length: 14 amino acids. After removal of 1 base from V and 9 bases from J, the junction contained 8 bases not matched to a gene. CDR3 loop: CASSLGDRSGRQYF. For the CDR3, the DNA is TGTGCCAGCAGCTTAGGGGACAGGTCGGGGAGGCAGTACTTC. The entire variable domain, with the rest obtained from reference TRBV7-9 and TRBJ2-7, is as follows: DTGVSQNPRHKITKRGQNVTFRCDPISEHNRLYWYRQTLGQGPEFLTYFQNEAQLEKSRLLSDRFSAERPKGSFSTLEIQRTEQGDSAMYLCASSLGDRSGRQYFGPGTRLTVT.

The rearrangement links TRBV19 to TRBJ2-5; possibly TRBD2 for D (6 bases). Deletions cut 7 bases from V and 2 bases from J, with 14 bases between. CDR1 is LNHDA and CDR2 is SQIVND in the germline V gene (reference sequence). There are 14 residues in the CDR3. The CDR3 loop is CASNDRGSQETQYF. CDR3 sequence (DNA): TGTGCCAGTAACGATCGGGGGTCTCAAGAGACCCAGTACTTC.

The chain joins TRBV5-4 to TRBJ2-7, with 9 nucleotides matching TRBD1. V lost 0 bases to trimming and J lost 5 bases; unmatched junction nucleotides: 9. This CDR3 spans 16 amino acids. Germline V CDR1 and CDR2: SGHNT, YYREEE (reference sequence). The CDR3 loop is CASSLGWGQGFDEQYF. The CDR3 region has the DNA TGTGCCAGCAGCTTGGGGTGGGGACAGGGATTCGACGAGCAGTACTTC.

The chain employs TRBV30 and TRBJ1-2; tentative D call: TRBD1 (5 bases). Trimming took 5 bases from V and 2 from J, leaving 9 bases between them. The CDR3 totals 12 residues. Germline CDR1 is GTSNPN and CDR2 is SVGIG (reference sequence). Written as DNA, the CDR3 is TGTGCCTGGGACGGGGGGAACTATGGCTACACCTTC. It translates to CAWDGGNYGYTF.

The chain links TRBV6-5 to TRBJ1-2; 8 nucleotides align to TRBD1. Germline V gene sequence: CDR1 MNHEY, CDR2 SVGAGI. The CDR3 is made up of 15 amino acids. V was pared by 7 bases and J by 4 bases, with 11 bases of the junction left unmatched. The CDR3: CASTLGAGGVYGYTF. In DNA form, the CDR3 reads TGTGCCAGCACCTTGGGGGCAGGGGGCGTCTATGGCTACACCTTC.

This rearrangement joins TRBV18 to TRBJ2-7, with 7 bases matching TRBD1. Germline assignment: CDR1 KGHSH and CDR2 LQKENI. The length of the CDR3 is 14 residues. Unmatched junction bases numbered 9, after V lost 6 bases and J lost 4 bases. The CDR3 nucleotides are TGTGCCAGCTCGGTCCAGGGGGAGAGTTACGAGCAGTACTTC. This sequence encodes CASSVQGESYEQYF.

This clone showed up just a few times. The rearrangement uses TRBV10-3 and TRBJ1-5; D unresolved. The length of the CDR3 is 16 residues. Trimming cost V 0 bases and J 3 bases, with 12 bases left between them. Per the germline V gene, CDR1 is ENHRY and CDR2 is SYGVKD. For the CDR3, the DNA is TGTGCCATCAGTGAGTCTGGGCAAACGGACAATCAGCCCCAGCATTTT. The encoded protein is CAISESGQTDNQPQHF.

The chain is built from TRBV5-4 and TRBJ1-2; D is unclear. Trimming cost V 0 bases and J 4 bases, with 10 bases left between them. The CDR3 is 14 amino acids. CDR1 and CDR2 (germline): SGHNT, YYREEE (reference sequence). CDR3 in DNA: TGTGCCAGCAGCTTGGAACTGGGTAGCTATGGCTACACCTTC. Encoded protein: CASSLELGSYGYTF. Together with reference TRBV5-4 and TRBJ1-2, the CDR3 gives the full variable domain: ETGVTQSPTHLIKTRGQQVTLRCSSQSGHNTVSWYQQALGQGPQFIFQYYREEENGRGNFPPRFSGLQFPNYSSELNVNALELDDSALYLCASSLELGSYGYTFGSGTRLTVV.

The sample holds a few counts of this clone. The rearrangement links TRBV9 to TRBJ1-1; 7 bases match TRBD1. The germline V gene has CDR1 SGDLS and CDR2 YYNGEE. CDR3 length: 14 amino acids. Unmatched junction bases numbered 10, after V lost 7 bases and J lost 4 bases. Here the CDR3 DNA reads TGTGCCAGCGCCTGGGACAGCTTTGGCACTGAAGCTTTCTTT. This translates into CASAWDSFGTEAFF.

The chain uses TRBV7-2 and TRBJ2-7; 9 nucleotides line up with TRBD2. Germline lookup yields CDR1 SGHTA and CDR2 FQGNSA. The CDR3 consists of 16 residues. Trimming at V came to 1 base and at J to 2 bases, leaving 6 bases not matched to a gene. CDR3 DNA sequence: TGTGCCAGCAGCTTAGTCGCGGGAGGGGCCCCCTACGAGCAGTACTTC. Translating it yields CASSLVAGGAPYEQYF. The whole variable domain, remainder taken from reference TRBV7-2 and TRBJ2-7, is GAGVSQSPSNKVTEKGKDVELRCDPISGHTALYWYRQSLGQGLEFLIYFQGNSAPDKSGLPSDRFSAERTGGSVSTLTIQRTQQEDSAVYLCASSLVAGGAPYEQYFGPGTRLTVT.

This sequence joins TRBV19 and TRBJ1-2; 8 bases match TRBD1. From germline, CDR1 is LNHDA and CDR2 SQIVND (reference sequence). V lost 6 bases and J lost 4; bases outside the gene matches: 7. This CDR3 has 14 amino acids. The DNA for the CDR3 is TGTGCCAGTAGAGGACAGGGCTCTTTCTATGGCTACACCTTC. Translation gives CASRGQGSFYGYTF. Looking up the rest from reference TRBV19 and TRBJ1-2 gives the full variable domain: DGGITQSPKYLFRKEGQNVTLSCEQNLNHDAMYWYRQDPGQGLRLIYYSQIVNDFQKGDIAEGYSVSREKKESFPLTVTSAQKNPTAFYLCASRGQGSFYGYTFGSGTRLTVV.

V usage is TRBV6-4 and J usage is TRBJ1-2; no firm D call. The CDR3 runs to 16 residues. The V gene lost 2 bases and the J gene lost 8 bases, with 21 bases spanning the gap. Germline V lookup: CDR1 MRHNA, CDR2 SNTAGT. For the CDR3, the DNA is TGTGCCAGCAGTGACCCCCCATGGGGAAGGAGGTGCGGCTACACCTTC. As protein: CASSDPPWGRRCGYTF.

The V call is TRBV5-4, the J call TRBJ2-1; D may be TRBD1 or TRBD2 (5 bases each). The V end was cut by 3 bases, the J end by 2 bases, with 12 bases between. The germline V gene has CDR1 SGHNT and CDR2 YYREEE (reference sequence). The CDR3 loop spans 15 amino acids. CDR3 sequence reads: CASSSELGAYNEQFF. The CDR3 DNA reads TGTGCCAGCAGCTCAGAGCTGGGGGCCTACAATGAGCAGTTCTTC.

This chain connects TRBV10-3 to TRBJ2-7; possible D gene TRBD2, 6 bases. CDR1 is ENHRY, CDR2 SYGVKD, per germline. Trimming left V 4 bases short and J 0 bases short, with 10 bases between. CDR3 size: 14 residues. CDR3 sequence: CAISGGVSSYEQYF. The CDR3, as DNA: TGTGCCATCAGTGGCGGGGTGAGCTCCTACGAGCAGTACTTC.

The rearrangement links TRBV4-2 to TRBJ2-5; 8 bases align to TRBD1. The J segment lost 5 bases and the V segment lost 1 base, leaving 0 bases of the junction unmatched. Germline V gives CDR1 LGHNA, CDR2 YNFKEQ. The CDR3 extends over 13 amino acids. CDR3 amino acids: CASSQGTGETQYF. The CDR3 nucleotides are TGTGCCAGCAGCCAAGGGACAGGGGAGACCCAGTACTTC.

Written as DNA, the CDR3 is TGTGCCAGCAGCTTGGCAGGCCCCTACGAGCAGTACTTC. This translates into CASSLAGPYEQYF. The chain carries TRBV5-4 and TRBJ2-7; D is undetermined. CDR3 length: 13 residues. With 0 bases removed from V and 2 bases from J, the gap between germline ends came to 6 bases. Germline assignment: CDR1 SGHNT and CDR2 YYREEE (reference sequence).

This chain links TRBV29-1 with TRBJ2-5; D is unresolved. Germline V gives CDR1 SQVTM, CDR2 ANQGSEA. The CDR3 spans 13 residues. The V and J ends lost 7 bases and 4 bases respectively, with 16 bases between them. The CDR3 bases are TGCAGCGCCACGACAACTGCCTCAGAGACCCAGTACTTC. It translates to CSATTTASETQYF. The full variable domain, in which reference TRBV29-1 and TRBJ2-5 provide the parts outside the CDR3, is SAVISQKPSRDICQRGTSLTIQCQVDSQVTMMFWYRQQPGQSLTLIATANQGSEATYESGFVIDKFPISRPNLTFSTLTVSNMSPEDSSIYLCSATTTASETQYFGPGTRLLVL.

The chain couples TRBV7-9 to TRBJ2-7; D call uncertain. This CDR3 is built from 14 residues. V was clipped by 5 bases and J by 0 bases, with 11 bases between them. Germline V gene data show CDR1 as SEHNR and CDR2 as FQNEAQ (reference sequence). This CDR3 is CASSAWDVSYEQYF. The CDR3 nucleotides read TGTGCCAGCAGCGCCTGGGATGTCTCCTACGAGCAGTACTTC.

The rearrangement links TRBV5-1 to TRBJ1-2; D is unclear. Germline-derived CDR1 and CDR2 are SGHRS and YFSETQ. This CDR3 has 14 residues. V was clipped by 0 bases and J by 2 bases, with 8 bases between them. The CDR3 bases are TGCGCCAGCAGCTTGGCTACCCAAAACTATGGCTACACCTTC. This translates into CASSLATQNYGYTF.

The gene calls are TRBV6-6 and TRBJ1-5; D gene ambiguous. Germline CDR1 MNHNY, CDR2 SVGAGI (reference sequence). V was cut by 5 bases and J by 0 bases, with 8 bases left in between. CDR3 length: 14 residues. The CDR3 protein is CASSPANSNQPQHF. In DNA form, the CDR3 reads TGTGCCAGCAGTCCGGCCAATAGCAATCAGCCCCAGCATTTT.